This T cell receptor beta chain emerged from a study of T-cell reconstitution after alpha-beta-depleted transplantation in children. The CDR3 length is 14 residues. The germline V gene has CDR1 SEHNR and CDR2 FQNEAQ (reference sequence). The ends were cut back, 5 bases at V and 5 bases at J, with 13 bases in the middle. This clonotype was detected ten times or more. As yet, its antigen is unknown. Study-level results: After transplant, at about two months, alpha-beta T cells were reportedly derived from several hundred expanded graft clones. The main origin of T-cell counts and diversity one year after transplant was newly produced T cells. The high TCRbeta diversity at day 60 in some patients came from surviving recipient T cells and thymic progenitors.

Preparation of the TCRbeta library involved a method that used unique molecular identifiers. TCRdb reprocessed the PCR reads via MiXCR and lists one record per CDR3 protein. The sample shows about 110,000 distinct CDR3 sequences, about 6.5% of them seen only once. Sample: PBMCs, mostly from graft donor cells, taken 360 days after TCRalphabeta/CD19-depleted stem cell transplant. This chain joins TRBV7-9 and TRBJ1-3; D may be TRBD1 (6 bases). This sequence was found in a male patient aged 2-15 years who had a stem cell transplant for acute lymphoblastic leukemia, so the T cells may come from the graft donor. CDR3 residues: CASSLQGRRNTIYF. The CDR3 DNA reads as TGTGCCAGCAGCCTCCAGGGGAGGCGAAACACCATATATTTT.